The 28 T cell receptor beta chains below were found in one sample sequenced in a study of OX40 agonist ivuxolimab in advanced cancers. Clones were sequenced by immunoSEQ multiplex PCR, and TCRdb holds only the in-frame ones, with some missing. This sample has tens of thousands of clones, with roughly 84% found just once. Sequencing was performed on CD4+ or CD8+ T cells sorted from blood, taken in a trial of the OX40 agonist ivuxolimab. The source is an adult with an advanced solid tumor such as melanoma, head and neck, liver or kidney cancer.

To note about this clone: The sample carries other DNA sequences with the same CDR3. The chain combines TRBV29-1 with TRBJ1-1; a possible D gene is TRBD1 (5 bases). The CDR3 extends over 10 amino acids. Germline V gene data show CDR1 as SQVTM and CDR2 as ANQGSEA. Trimming pared 6 bases from V and 6 bases from J, leaving 8 bases between. The CDR3 reads CSVRDAEAFF. The CDR3 region has the DNA TGCAGCGTCAGGGACGCTGAAGCTTTCTTT.

The chain couples TRBV7-9 to TRBJ2-7; 10 bases align to TRBD1. The length of the CDR3 is 15 residues. Germline V gives CDR1 SEHNR, CDR2 FQNEAQ (reference sequence). J was trimmed by 3 bases and V by 4 bases; bases with no gene match: 6. CDR3 DNA: TGTGCCAGCAGCTCCCGGGACAGGGGCATCTACGAGCAGTACTTC. This sequence encodes CASSSRDRGIYEQYF.

The V call is TRBV12-5, the J call TRBJ1-5, with D possibly being TRBD1 (5 bases). Deletions cut 0 bases from V and 3 bases from J, with 12 bases between. The CDR3 consists of 16 residues. Germline V CDR1 and CDR2: LGHNT, FRNRAP. CDR3 sequence (DNA): TGTGCTAGTGGTTTGGTACCAGGGTCCCCCAATCAGCCCCAGCATTTT. It yields the protein CASGLVPGSPNQPQHF.

The chain's CDR3 is CASSYSHGELFF. CDR3 bases: TGTGCCAGCAGTTACTCCCACGGGGAGCTGTTTTTT. The rearrangement joins TRBV27 to TRBJ2-2; D is uncertain. This CDR3 is 12 amino acids long. V was clipped by 4 bases and J by 7 bases, with 7 bases between them. Looked up from germline, CDR1 is MNHEY and CDR2 is SMNVEV (reference sequence).

The rearrangement joins TRBV7-9 to TRBJ1-1; no clear D. The CDR3 spans 13 residues. Germline assignment: CDR1 SEHNR and CDR2 FQNEAQ (reference sequence). Trimming shortened V by 4 bases and J by 6 bases, and 12 bases separated the two germline ends. The CDR3 coding sequence is TGTGCCAGCAGCTCCACCCCCGCCCCTGAAGCTTTCTTT. Protein product: CASSSTPAPEAFF.

The V call is TRBV7-9, the J call TRBJ2-5, with D uncertain. Germline-derived CDR1 and CDR2 are SEHNR and FQNEAQ (reference sequence). Trimming took off 5 bases at V and 3 bases at J, with 25 bases between the two ends. The CDR3 is made up of 18 amino acids. CDR3: CASSPTGIYEVQEETQYF. CDR3 sequence (DNA): TGTGCCAGCAGCCCCACCGGTATTTATGAAGTACAAGAAGAGACCCAGTACTTC.

The chain is built from TRBV7-2 and TRBJ1-1; D remains ambiguous. CDR1 and CDR2 (germline): SGHTA, FQGNSA. With 0 bases removed from V and 5 bases from J, the gap between germline ends came to 10 bases. This CDR3 contains 14 residues. This CDR3 is CASSLARTRTEAFF. Written as DNA, the CDR3 is TGTGCCAGCAGCTTAGCCAGGACTCGAACTGAAGCTTTCTTT.

This clone occurred once. The V and J genes are TRBV11-2 and TRBJ1-5; 7 positions match TRBD1. The junction had 20 bases not matched to a gene; V was cut back by 5 bases and J by 7 bases. The length of the CDR3 is 18 residues. The germline V gene encodes CDR1 SGHAT and CDR2 FQNNGV. The CDR3 DNA sequence: TGTGCCAGCAGCGATCTCAAAAAGGAAGGACAGGTTGGCCAGCCCCAGCATTTT. Its translation: CASSDLKKEGQVGQPQHF.

DNA of the CDR3: TGTGCCATCAATTCCCAAGACAGGTTAAAATATGGCTACACCTTC. Translation: CAINSQDRLKYGYTF. The rearrangement uses TRBV10-3 and TRBJ1-2; tentative D call: TRBD1 (6 bases). The CDR3 extends over 15 amino acids. Trimming removed 7 bases at V and 5 bases at J, with 20 bases between. In germline, CDR1 is ENHRY, CDR2 SYGVKD.

V and J are TRBV4-1 and TRBJ2-1; 8 bases map to TRBD1. The V segment lost 1 base and the J segment 2 bases; nucleotides outside the gene matches: 7. The V gene's germline CDR1 is MGHRA and CDR2 YSYEKL. The CDR3 is made up of 17 amino acids. CDR3 bases: TGCGCCAGCAGCCAAGCCCCCGGACAGGGAGCCTACAATGAGCAGTTCTTC. The encoded protein is CASSQAPGQGAYNEQFF.

The J gene is TRBJ2-1, the V gene TRBV9; 11 bases are a match to TRBD2. This CDR3 contains 15 residues. The ends lost 4 bases at V and 2 bases at J; junction bases unmatched: 2. The germline V gene has CDR1 SGDLS and CDR2 YYNGEE. CDR3 nucleotides: TGTGCCAGCAGCCCGACTAGCGGGGCCTACAATGAGCAGTTCTTC. This encodes CASSPTSGAYNEQFF.

The chain couples TRBV27 to TRBJ1-2; no clear D gene. This CDR3 region has 16 residues. With 5 bases removed from V and 4 bases from J, the gap between germline ends came to 20 bases. Per germline, CDR1 MNHEY and CDR2 SMNVEV (reference sequence). CDR3 DNA sequence: TGTGCCAGCAGTACAGCCCCACCGGGGTTAGGCTATGGCTACACCTTC. This translates into CASSTAPPGLGYGYTF.

The rearrangement joins TRBV4-1 to TRBJ1-5; 7 nucleotides line up with TRBD1. Germline CDR1 MGHRA, CDR2 YSYEKL. V was clipped by 0 bases and J by 5 bases; unmatched bases: 13. The CDR3 runs 18 residues. The chain's CDR3 is CASSQDPGQPTLDQPQHF. CDR3 nucleotides: TGCGCCAGCAGCCAAGACCCGGGACAGCCGACCCTCGATCAGCCCCAGCATTTT.

The rearrangement joins TRBV13 to TRBJ2-7; D gene uncertain. The CDR3 runs 14 residues. CDR1 and CDR2 (germline): PRHDT, FYEKMQ (reference sequence). Trimming cost V 8 bases and J 5 bases, with 19 bases left between them. The CDR3 sequence is CASQKKMAQDEQYF. CDR3 nucleotides: TGTGCCAGCCAAAAAAAAATGGCCCAGGACGAGCAGTACTTC.

This chain uses TRBV19 with TRBJ1-2; 7 bases fit TRBD1. Trimming at V came to 7 bases and at J to 5 bases, leaving 4 bases not matched to a gene. Germline CDR1 and CDR2: LNHDA and SQIVND (reference sequence). The CDR3 consists of 12 residues. CDR3 sequence reads: CASTLQGYGYTF. The CDR3, as DNA: TGTGCCAGTACCTTACAGGGGTATGGCTACACCTTC.

CDR3 DNA sequence: TGTGCCAGCAGGGAGGGGGCTAGCGGGAGTGGGGAGACCCAGTACTTC. Protein: CASREGASGSGETQYF. The chain combines TRBV7-6 with TRBJ2-5, with 10 positions matching TRBD2. This CDR3 has 16 residues. The germline V gene encodes CDR1 SGHVS and CDR2 FNYEAQ. V dropped 6 bases and J dropped 5; count of bases not matched to a gene: 12. Filled out from reference TRBV7-6 and TRBJ2-5, the complete variable domain reads GAGVSQSPRYKVTKRGQDVALRCDPISGHVSLYWYRQALGQGPEFLTYFNYEAQQDKSGLPNDRFSAERPEGSISTLTIQRTEQRDSAMYRCASREGASGSGETQYFGPGTRLLVL.

The rearrangement uses TRBV4-2 and TRBJ1-2; a possible D gene is TRBD1 (5 bases). CDR3 length equals 14 residues. The V end was cut by 0 bases, the J end by 2 bases, with 7 bases between. Germline V lookup: CDR1 LGHNA, CDR2 YNFKEQ. CDR3 DNA: TGTGCCAGCAGCCAAGACGGGGGAAACTATGGCTACACCTTC. It encodes CASSQDGGNYGYTF.

The genes are TRBV29-1 and TRBJ1-4; 7 bases line up with TRBD1. Germline trimming cut 6 bases from V and 7 bases from J; bases unmatched to any gene: 8. CDR1 SQVTM and CDR2 ANQGSEA come from the germline V gene. The CDR3 covers 13 residues. The CDR3 loop is CSVSRQGGEKLFF. The DNA of the CDR3 is TGCAGCGTCTCGAGACAGGGTGGTGAAAAACTGTTTTTT.

In this sample, this clone turned up a few times. V usage is TRBV27 and J usage is TRBJ2-2; the D gene is possibly TRBD2 (5 bases). Trimming took off 1 base at V and 3 bases at J, with 9 bases between the two ends. This CDR3 spans 15 amino acids. Germline V lookup: CDR1 MNHEY, CDR2 SMNVEV (reference sequence). The CDR3 loop reads CASSLWVGDTGELFF. In DNA form, the CDR3 reads TGTGCCAGCAGTTTATGGGTGGGAGACACCGGGGAGCTGTTTTTT.

This CDR3 is CSVEDQGGQPQHF. CDR3 coding DNA: TGCAGCGTTGAAGATCAGGGGGGTCAGCCCCAGCATTTT. The chain is built from TRBV29-1 and TRBJ1-5; 7 nucleotides line up with TRBD1. The CDR3 is made up of 13 amino acids. V dropped 0 bases and J dropped 6; count of bases not matched to a gene: 2. Germline V gene lookup returns CDR1 SQVTM and CDR2 ANQGSEA.

The gene calls are TRBV11-1 and TRBJ1-1; D may be TRBD1 (5 bases). The CDR3 is 15 residues long. Trimming cost V 6 bases and J 4 bases, with 18 bases left between them. Germline CDR1 reads SGHAT; CDR2 reads FQDESV (reference sequence). The CDR3 region is CASSYALGGSTEAFF. CDR3 nucleotide sequence: TGTGCCAGCAGTTACGCCCTGGGGGGGTCCACTGAAGCTTTCTTT.

The chain uses TRBV2 and TRBJ2-3; tentatively, D is TRBD2 (6 bases). CDR3 length: 15 residues. Trimming removed 0 bases from V and 5 bases from J, with 12 bases in between. CDR1 and CDR2 (germline): SNHLY, FYNNEI. The CDR3: CASSEALLGRDTQYF. The CDR3 DNA is TGTGCCAGCAGTGAAGCGCTTCTCGGGAGAGATACGCAGTATTTT.

This chain joins TRBV30 and TRBJ2-7; 12 bases agree with TRBD2. Looked up from germline, CDR1 is GTSNPN and CDR2 is SVGIG (reference sequence). The CDR3 is made up of 14 amino acids. The V gene end was trimmed by 0 bases and the J gene end by 6 bases; junction bases not matched to a gene: 3. CDR3 bases: TGTGCCTGGAGTGTAGTACTAGCGGGAGGCGAGCAGTACTTC. Encoded protein: CAWSVVLAGGEQYF. The full variable domain, with the rest looked up from reference TRBV30 and TRBJ2-7, is SQTIHQWPATLVQPVGSPLSLECTVEGTSNPNLYWYRQAAGRGLQLLFYSVGIGQISSEVPQNLSASRPQDRQFILSSKKLLLSDSGFYLCAWSVVLAGGEQYFGPGTRLTVT.

This clone was observed once. The chain joins TRBV7-2 to TRBJ1-2; D is ambiguous. Trimming took off 4 bases at V and 0 bases at J, with 15 bases between the two ends. The CDR3 is 16 residues long. Germline-derived CDR1 and CDR2 are SGHTA and FQGNSA. Here the CDR3 DNA reads TGTGCCAGCAGCTCCTCGAAGGGAAAAGCTAACTATGGCTACACCTTC. This translates into CASSSSKGKANYGYTF.

The chain combines TRBV5-1 with TRBJ2-3, with D unclear. The CDR3 consists of 15 residues. Germline V gene sequence: CDR1 SGHRS, CDR2 YFSETQ. Trimming took off 0 bases at V and 1 base at J, with 9 bases between the two ends. The CDR3 loop is CASSLGASGTDTQYF. CDR3 bases: TGCGCCAGCAGCTTGGGGGCCTCAGGCACAGATACGCAGTATTTT.

The V and J genes are TRBV7-9 and TRBJ2-7, with a tentative D call TRBD1 (6 bases). The CDR3 spans 14 residues. Germline CDR1 is SEHNR and CDR2 is FQNEAQ (reference sequence). V lost 6 bases and J 2 bases, leaving 14 bases between the germline ends. In DNA form, the CDR3 reads TGTGCCAGCAGGTCTACAGGGAACCCCTACGAGCAGTACTTC. Translated, it gives CASRSTGNPYEQYF.

The chain employs TRBV7-9 and TRBJ1-2, with a weak D call TRBD1 (6 bases). The CDR3 runs 14 residues. From germline, CDR1 is SEHNR and CDR2 FQNEAQ (reference sequence). V was shortened by 1 base and J by 4 bases, with 10 bases between the two germline ends. The CDR3 nucleotides are TGTGCCAGCAGCTTAGATGCAGGGGCCTATGGCTACACCTTC. It encodes CASSLDAGAYGYTF.

The chain uses TRBV30 and TRBJ1-6; D remains ambiguous. Trimming pared 0 bases from V and 14 bases from J, leaving 14 bases between. CDR1 is GTSNPN, CDR2 SVGIG, per germline (reference sequence). The CDR3 totals 13 residues. The CDR3 protein is CAWSVTWSVALHF. The CDR3, as DNA: TGTGCCTGGAGTGTAACCTGGTCGGTGGCCCTCCACTTT.